These T cell receptor beta chains were read from a single sample in a study of CD4+ T cells in melanoma. Repertoires were generated with immunoSEQ multiplex PCR, while TCRdb's copy carries only in-frame clones and drops some. The table has fewer than 15,000 clones, about 60% seen once. The specimen was cells from a culture (not recorded whether cultured in vitro). These receptors originate from a human donor with melanoma. CDR3s include the opening cysteine and the closing phenylalanine or tryptophan. The D gene is left open where the match is weak. The size field is filled for only some rows; it gives once, few, many or a size class.

d_call j_call clone_size v_call cdr3_nt cdr3_aa
TRBD2 TRBJ2-5 . TRBV7-2 TGTGCCAGCAGCTTCCTCGGCGATTCTAGCGGGGGGGCCGGGACCCAGTACTTC CASSFLGDSSGGAGTQYF
. TRBJ1-2 . TRBV2 TGTGCCAGGGTAAGAAGTGACTATGGCTACACCTTC CARVRSDYGYTF
TRBD2 TRBJ2-1 . TRBV2 TGTGCCAGGGGACTAGCGGGGGGGAGGTCCTACAATGAGCAGTTCTTC CARGLAGGRSYNEQFF
. TRBJ1-5 few TRBV6-1 TGTGCCAGCAGTGACTCGGTAACCTCGATCCAGCATTTT CASSDSVTSIQHF
. TRBJ1-4 . TRBV18 TGTGCCAGCTCACCCCTCCAGGGAGCGGACGAAAAACTGTTTTTT CASSPLQGADEKLFF
. TRBJ2-7 . TRBV5-5 TGTGCCAGCAGCTGGGGACTCCCCTACGAGCAGTACTTC CASSWGLPYEQYF
. TRBJ2-1 . TRBV7-2 TGTGCCAGCAGCTTTAGTCCAGGGGTGAATGTTGAGCAGTTCTTC CASSFSPGVNVEQFF
TRBD1 TRBJ2-1 . TRBV6-5 TGTGCCAGCAGGGGGACAGGGCGGTCCGGTGAGCAGTTCTTC CASRGTGRSGEQFF
. TRBJ2-2 . TRBV5-1 TGCGCCAGCAGCTTGGGTGTTCCGTCAGGGCCGAACACCGGGGAGCTGTTTTTT CASSLGVPSGPNTGELFF
. TRBJ1-1 few TRBV7-9 TGTGCCTCGATGCGGAACACTGAAGCTTTCTTT CASMRNTEAFF
. TRBJ1-2 . TRBV18 TGTGCCAGCTCACCGGAGACAGCCTATGGCTACACCTTC CASSPETAYGYTF
. TRBJ1-6 few TRBV9 TGTGCCAGCAGCGTAGATCGTCGGGGGGGTGAGAATTCACCCCTCCACTTT CASSVDRRGGENSPLHF
. TRBJ1-1 medium-sized TRBV5-4 TGTGCCAGCAGCTTACAGGGTGGGAACACTGAAGCTTTCTTT CASSLQGGNTEAFF
. TRBJ1-2 . TRBV19 TGTGCCAGTAGTATCCGGGGCGGCGCTAACTATGGCTACACCTTC CASSIRGGANYGYTF
TRBD1 TRBJ2-4 . TRBV7-2 TGTGCCAGCAGCTTACGTCTCAGGGGGGCCAAAAACATTCAGTACTTC CASSLRLRGAKNIQYF
TRBD1 TRBJ1-1 . TRBV11-2 TGTGCCAGCAGCTCAGGGACAGGGGCTCGCACTGAAGCTTTCTTT CASSSGTGARTEAFF
. TRBJ1-5 few TRBV4-2 TGTGCCAGCAGCCAACGGGAATGGGGAATCGGGGGCAATCAGCCCCAGCATTTT CASSQREWGIGGNQPQHF
. TRBJ2-6 . TRBV14 TGTGCCAGCAGCCCGTCTGGGGCCAACGTCCTGACTTTC CASSPSGANVLTF